Listed here are 21 T cell receptor beta chains from one sample, sequenced in a study of cytomegalovirus exposure and HLA in healthy donors. PCR involved 60 Vbeta and 13 Jbeta primers. Clones were sequenced by immunoSEQ multiplex PCR, and TCRdb holds only the in-frame ones, with some missing. The data hold 100,000 to 150,000 clones, with about 73% observed a single time. Material for sequencing was PBMCs. The source is a woman between 50 and 59 years old in good health and CMV-seropositive.

The genes are TRBV6-5 and TRBJ2-1; D is perhaps TRBD1 (5 bases). Deletions cut 0 bases from V and 2 bases from J, with 8 bases between. CDR3 length: 15 residues. The germline V gene encodes CDR1 MNHEY and CDR2 SVGAGI. CDR3 loop: CASSYSQGAYNEQFF. The CDR3 DNA sequence: TGTGCCAGCAGTTACTCGCAAGGGGCCTACAATGAGCAGTTCTTC.

The chain joins TRBV10-2 to TRBJ2-3; D gene ambiguous. The CDR3 consists of 14 residues. The germline V gene has CDR1 WSHSY and CDR2 SAAADI. V was pared by 2 bases and J by 2 bases, with 8 bases between. The CDR3 spells CASSEARFTDTQYF. The CDR3 coding sequence is TGCGCCAGCAGTGAGGCTAGATTCACAGATACGCAGTATTTT.

This chain uses TRBV7-2 with TRBJ2-3, with 7 bases identical to TRBD2. Trimming took 4 bases from V and 1 from J; bases not matched to a gene: 8. The length of the CDR3 is 16 residues. CDR1 and CDR2 from the germline V gene are SGHTA and FQGNSA. CDR3 amino acids: CASSWGGGYGTDTQYF. Written as DNA, the CDR3 is TGTGCCAGCAGCTGGGGCGGGGGTTACGGCACAGATACGCAGTATTTT.

This clone was detected a few times. The J gene is TRBJ2-3, the V gene TRBV5-1, with D possibly matching TRBD1 (5 bases). Germline CDR1 reads SGHRS; CDR2 reads YFSETQ. The V end was cut by 0 bases, the J end by 2 bases, with 10 bases between. This CDR3 is built from 15 residues. Written as DNA, the CDR3 is TGCGCCAGCAGCTTGGGGACATATACCACAGATACGCAGTATTTT. Translation gives CASSLGTYTTDTQYF.

This rearrangement joins TRBV5-5 to TRBJ1-2; TRBD1 is a possible D gene (5 bases). The CDR3 has 14 residues. Trimming pared 0 bases from V and 5 bases from J, leaving 11 bases between. CDR1 and CDR2 (germline): SGHKS, YYEKEE (reference sequence). The CDR3 protein is CASSLEQGGYGYTF. The CDR3 DNA reads TGTGCCAGCAGCTTGGAGCAGGGTGGGTATGGCTACACCTTC.

The chain carries TRBV7-9 and TRBJ2-7, with D hard to call. This CDR3 contains 14 residues. V was trimmed by 2 bases and J by 6 bases, leaving 14 bases between them. The germline CDR1 and CDR2 sequences are SEHNR and FQNEAQ (reference sequence). CDR3 loop: CASSLSPQRSEQYF. CDR3 nucleotide sequence: TGTGCCAGCAGCTTATCTCCGCAGAGGAGCGAGCAGTACTTC.

J is TRBJ2-7 and V is TRBV15; D is ambiguous. Germline CDR1 is LNHNV and CDR2 is YYDKDF (reference sequence). V was shortened by 1 base and J by 2 bases, with 3 bases between the two germline ends. This CDR3 has 12 amino acids. The CDR3 loop reads CATSRGPYEQYF. CDR3 coding DNA: TGTGCCACCAGCAGAGGGCCCTACGAGCAGTACTTC.

The chain links TRBV5-6 to TRBJ1-5, with 9 bases matching TRBD1. The V and J ends lost 4 bases and 9 bases, in that order; junction bases with no gene match: 14. The CDR3 is 16 amino acids. Germline lookup yields CDR1 SGHDT and CDR2 YYEEEE. This chain's CDR3 is CASSTRTGAQPRPQHF. CDR3 DNA: TGTGCCAGCAGCACAAGGACAGGGGCCCAACCGCGGCCCCAGCATTTT.

The chain joins TRBV11-3 to TRBJ2-5; D is uncertain. The CDR3 runs to 15 residues. V lost 1 base and J 2 bases, leaving 11 bases between the germline ends. Germline V gene data show CDR1 as SGHNT and CDR2 as YENEEA. Here the CDR3 DNA reads TGTGCCAGCAGCTTAGGCGTTCAGACTCAAGAGACCCAGTACTTC. This translates into CASSLGVQTQETQYF.

The chain employs TRBV5-1 and TRBJ1-2; D unclear. Germline V gives CDR1 SGHRS, CDR2 YFSETQ. This CDR3 has 13 amino acids. The ends were cut back, 4 bases at V and 4 bases at J, with 11 bases in the middle. In DNA form, the CDR3 reads TGCGCCAGCAGCGCGGAGGGCGCCTATGGCTACACCTTC. Translation gives CASSAEGAYGYTF.

The table lists this clone with a few counts. This chain links TRBV25-1 with TRBJ1-4, with 7 bases lining up with TRBD1. The CDR3 is 14 amino acids. With 9 bases clipped from V and 0 bases from J, the junction kept 4 bases outside the gene matches. The germline CDR1 and CDR2 sequences are MGHDK and SYGVNS. CDR3 bases: TGTGCCAGGTCGACAGGGCCAACTAATGAAAAACTGTTTTTT. Encoded protein: CARSTGPTNEKLFF. Drawing the rest from reference TRBV25-1 and TRBJ1-4, the complete variable domain is EADIYQTPRYLVIGTGKKITLECSQTMGHDKMYWYQQDPGMELHLIHYSYGVNSTEKGDLSSESTVSRIRTEHFPLTLESARPSHTSQYLCARSTGPTNEKLFFGSGTQLSVL.

The chain carries TRBV19 and TRBJ2-3; unclear D gene. CDR1 is LNHDA and CDR2 is SQIVND in the germline V gene (reference sequence). CDR3 length: 13 amino acids. The CDR3 region is CVFRSADTDTQYF. The DNA of the CDR3 is TGTGTTTTTCGATCGGCGGACACAGATACGCAGTATTTT. Combining the CDR3 with reference TRBV19 and TRBJ2-3 gives the whole variable domain DGGITQSPKYLFRKEGQNVTLSCEQNLNHDAMYWYRQDPGQGLRLIYYSQIVNDFQKGDIAEGYSVSREKKESFPLTVTSAQKNPTAFYLCVFRSADTDTQYFGPGTRLTVL.

This clone was observed once. The chain joins TRBV7-9 to TRBJ2-1, with TRBD2 matching over 8 bases. This CDR3 comprises 16 residues. Germline CDR1 reads SEHNR; CDR2 reads FQNEAQ (reference sequence). The J segment lost 0 bases and the V segment lost 0 bases, leaving 1 base of the junction unmatched. CDR3 residues: CASSLAGTSSYNEQFF. DNA for the CDR3: TGTGCCAGCAGCTTAGCGGGGACTAGCTCCTACAATGAGCAGTTCTTC.

The rearrangement links TRBV6-1 to TRBJ2-1; 7 positions match TRBD2. J was trimmed by 0 bases and V by 1 base; bases with no gene match: 3. Germline lookup yields CDR1 MNHNS and CDR2 SASEGT. This CDR3 region has 16 residues. The CDR3 here is CASSEGSSGSYNEQFF. The CDR3 DNA reads TGTGCCAGCAGTGAAGGGTCTAGCGGCTCCTACAATGAGCAGTTCTTC.

CDR3 DNA sequence: TGTGCCAGCGGACTAGCGGGGATCGGGGAGCTGTTTTTT. Its translation is CASGLAGIGELFF. The chain recombines TRBV19 with TRBJ2-2; 12 bases map to TRBD2. The CDR3 has 13 amino acids. The V gene's germline CDR1 is LNHDA and CDR2 SQIVND (reference sequence). V shed 9 bases, J shed 7 bases, and the junction held 3 bases outside the gene matches.

This clone was detected a few times. V is TRBV6-1 and J is TRBJ1-2; 7 bases map to TRBD1. The V and J ends lost 10 bases and 4 bases, in that order; junction bases with no gene match: 12. This CDR3 is built from 14 residues. Germline V gives CDR1 MNHNS, CDR2 SASEGT. The CDR3 DNA reads as TGTGCCACCCACGGGGCAGGGGGATTCTATGGCTACACCTTC. This encodes CATHGAGGFYGYTF.

V and J are TRBV28 and TRBJ1-6, with D unresolved. Per the germline V gene, CDR1 is MDHEN and CDR2 is SYDVKM. The CDR3 covers 14 residues. V lost 7 bases and J 10 bases, leaving 17 bases between the germline ends. CDR3: CASTPGGQYSPLHF. CDR3 sequence (DNA): TGTGCCAGCACTCCCGGAGGGCAGTACTCACCCCTCCACTTT.

This rearrangement joins TRBV7-2 to TRBJ1-2, with TRBD1 matching 7 bases. The germline gives CDR1 SGHTA, CDR2 FQGNSA. V was pared by 3 bases and J by 3 bases, with 1 base of the junction left unmatched. CDR3 size: 13 residues. The CDR3 nucleotides read TGTGCCAGCAGCTTTGACAGGGACTATGGCTACACCTTC. Protein product: CASSFDRDYGYTF.

This clone was seen only once. The chain employs TRBV9 and TRBJ1-4, with D possibly being TRBD1 (6 bases). V lost 0 bases and J lost 8, with 14 bases in between. The CDR3 runs to 15 residues. Germline V gene data show CDR1 as SGDLS and CDR2 as YYNGEE. Here the CDR3 DNA reads TGTGCCAGCAGCGTAGCTGGGGGGGCGGGCGAAAAACTGTTTTTT. Amino acid sequence: CASSVAGGAGEKLFF.

This chain links TRBV9 with TRBJ2-7, with TRBD1 matching over 10 bases. With V trimmed by 4 bases and J by 3 bases, 7 bases remained unmatched. CDR1 is SGDLS, CDR2 YYNGEE, per germline. This CDR3 contains 15 residues. This CDR3 is CASSFGQGDIYEQYF. CDR3 coding DNA: TGTGCCAGCAGCTTCGGACAGGGGGACATCTACGAGCAGTACTTC.

This clone was seen only a few times. This chain links TRBV19 with TRBJ1-5; tentative D call: TRBD1 (6 bases). V was trimmed by 3 bases and J by 5 bases, leaving 14 bases between them. The CDR3 loop spans 15 amino acids. Germline values: CDR1 LNHDA, CDR2 SQIVND (reference sequence). This CDR3 reads CASSIGQDRYQPQHF. CDR3 nucleotides: TGTGCCAGTAGTATTGGTCAGGACAGATATCAGCCCCAGCATTTT.